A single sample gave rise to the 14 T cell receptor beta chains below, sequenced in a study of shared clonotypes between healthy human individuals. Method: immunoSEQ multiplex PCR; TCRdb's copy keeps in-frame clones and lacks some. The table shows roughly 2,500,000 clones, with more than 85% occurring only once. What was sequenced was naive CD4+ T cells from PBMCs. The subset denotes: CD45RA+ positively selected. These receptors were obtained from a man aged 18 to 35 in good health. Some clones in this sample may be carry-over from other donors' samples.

CDR3 sequence reads: CASSPGTANVLTF. For the CDR3, the DNA is TGTGCCAGCAGCCCTGGGACGGCCAACGTCCTGACTTTC. The rearrangement links TRBV7-3 to TRBJ2-6, with D perhaps assigned TRBD1 or TRBD2 (5 bases each). CDR1 and CDR2 (germline): SGHTA, FQGTGA. Trimming shortened V by 5 bases and J by 6 bases, and 8 bases separated the two germline ends. The length of the CDR3 is 13 residues.

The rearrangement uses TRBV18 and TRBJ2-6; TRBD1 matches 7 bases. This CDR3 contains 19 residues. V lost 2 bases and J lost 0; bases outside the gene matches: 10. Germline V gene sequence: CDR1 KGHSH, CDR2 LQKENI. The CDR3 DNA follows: TGTGCCAGCTCACCAGGGCTTCAGGGGACAGTCTCTGGGGCCAACGTCCTGACTTTC. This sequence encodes CASSPGLQGTVSGANVLTF. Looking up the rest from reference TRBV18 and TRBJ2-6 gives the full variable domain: NAGVMQNPRHLVRRRGQEARLRCSPMKGHSHVYWYRQLPEEGLKFMVYLQKENIIDESGMPKERFSAEFPKEGPSILRIQQVVRGDSAAYFCASSPGLQGTVSGANVLTFGAGSRLTVL.

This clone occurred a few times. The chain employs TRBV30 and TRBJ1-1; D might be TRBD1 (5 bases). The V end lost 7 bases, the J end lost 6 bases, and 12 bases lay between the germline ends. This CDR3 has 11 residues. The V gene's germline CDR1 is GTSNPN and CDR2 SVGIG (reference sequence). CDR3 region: CALTEFAEAFF. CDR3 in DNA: TGTGCCTTGACAGAATTCGCTGAAGCTTTCTTT.

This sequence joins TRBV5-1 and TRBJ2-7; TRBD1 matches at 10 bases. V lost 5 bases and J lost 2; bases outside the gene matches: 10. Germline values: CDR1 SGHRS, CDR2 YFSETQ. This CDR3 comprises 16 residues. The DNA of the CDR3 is TGCGCCAGCAGTGATCCGGGACAGGGGACTACCTACGAGCAGTACTTC. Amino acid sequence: CASSDPGQGTTYEQYF.

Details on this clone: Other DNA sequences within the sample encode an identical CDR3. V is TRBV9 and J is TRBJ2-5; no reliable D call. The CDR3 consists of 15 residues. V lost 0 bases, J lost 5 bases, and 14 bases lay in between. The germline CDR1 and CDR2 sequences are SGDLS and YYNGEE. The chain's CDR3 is CASSVEGTGGETQYF. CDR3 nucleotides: TGTGCCAGCAGCGTAGAGGGCACCGGTGGGGAGACCCAGTACTTC.

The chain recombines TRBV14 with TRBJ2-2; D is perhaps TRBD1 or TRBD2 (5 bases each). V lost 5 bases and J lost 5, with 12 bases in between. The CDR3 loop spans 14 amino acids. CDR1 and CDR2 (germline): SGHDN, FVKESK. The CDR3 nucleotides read TGTGCCAGCAGCGTGCAGGGAGCGACCGGGGAGCTGTTTTTT. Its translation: CASSVQGATGELFF.

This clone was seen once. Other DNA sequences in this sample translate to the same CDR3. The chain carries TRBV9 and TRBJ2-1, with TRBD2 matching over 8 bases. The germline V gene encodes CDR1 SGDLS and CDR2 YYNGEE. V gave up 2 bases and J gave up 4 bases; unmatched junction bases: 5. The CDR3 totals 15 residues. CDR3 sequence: CASSVALADYNEQFF. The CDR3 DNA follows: TGTGCCAGCAGCGTTGCACTAGCGGATTACAATGAGCAGTTCTTC.

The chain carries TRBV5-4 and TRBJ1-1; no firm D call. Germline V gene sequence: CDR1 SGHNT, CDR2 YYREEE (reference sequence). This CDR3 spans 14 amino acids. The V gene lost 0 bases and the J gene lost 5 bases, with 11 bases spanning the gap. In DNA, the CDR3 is TGTGCCAGCAGCTTGGGGTATTCCGGGACTGAAGCTTTCTTT. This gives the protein CASSLGYSGTEAFF.

Here the CDR3 reads CASSPYGLAEARSYNEQFF. The CDR3 DNA sequence: TGTGCCAGCAGCCCCTACGGACTAGCGGAAGCCCGCTCCTACAATGAGCAGTTCTTC. The chain combines TRBV7-9 with TRBJ2-1; TRBD2 aligns across 10 bases. The germline gives CDR1 SEHNR, CDR2 FQNEAQ (reference sequence). With V trimmed by 5 bases and J by 0 bases, 13 bases remained unmatched. The CDR3 sequence is 19 residues long.

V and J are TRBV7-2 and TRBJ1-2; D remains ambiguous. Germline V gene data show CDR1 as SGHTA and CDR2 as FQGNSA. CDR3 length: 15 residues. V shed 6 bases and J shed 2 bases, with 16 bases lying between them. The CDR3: CASSLIGTPNYGYTF. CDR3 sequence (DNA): TGTGCCAGCAGTTTAATAGGCACCCCAAACTATGGCTACACCTTC.

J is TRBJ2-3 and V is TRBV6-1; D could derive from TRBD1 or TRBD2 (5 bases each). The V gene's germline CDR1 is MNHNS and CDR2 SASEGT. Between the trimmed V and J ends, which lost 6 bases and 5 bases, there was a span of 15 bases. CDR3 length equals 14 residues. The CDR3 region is CASRVGLAIDTQYF. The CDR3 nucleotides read TGTGCCAGCAGAGTGGGGCTAGCTATAGATACGCAGTATTTT.

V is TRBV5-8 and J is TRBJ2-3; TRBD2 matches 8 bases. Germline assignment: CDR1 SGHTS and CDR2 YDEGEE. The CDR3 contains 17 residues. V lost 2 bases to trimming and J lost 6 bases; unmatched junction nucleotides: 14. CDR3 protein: CASSLRGSGGRWDTQYF. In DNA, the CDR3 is TGTGCCAGCAGCTTAAGAGGATCGGGAGGGCGTTGGGATACGCAGTATTTT.

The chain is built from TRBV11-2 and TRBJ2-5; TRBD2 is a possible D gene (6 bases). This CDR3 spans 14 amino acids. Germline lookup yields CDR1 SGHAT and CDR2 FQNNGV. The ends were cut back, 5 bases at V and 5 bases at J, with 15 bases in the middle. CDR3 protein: CASSPRWGVETQYF. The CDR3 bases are TGTGCCAGCAGCCCACGGTGGGGGGTGGAGACCCAGTACTTC.

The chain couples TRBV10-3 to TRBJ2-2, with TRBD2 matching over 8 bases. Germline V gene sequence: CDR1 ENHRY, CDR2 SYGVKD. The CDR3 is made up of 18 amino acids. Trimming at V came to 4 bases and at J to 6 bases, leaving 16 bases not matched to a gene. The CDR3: CAISAPPGTSLSAGELFF. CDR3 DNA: TGTGCCATCAGTGCGCCTCCGGGGACTAGTTTATCGGCCGGGGAGCTGTTTTTT.